This paragraph reports one TCR beta chain. Its antigen target is currently unknown. No much larger clone is present one base from it, and per-base qualities are unavailable. CDR1 and CDR2 are drawn from the germline V gene: SGHRS, YFSETQ. The CDR3 contains 14 residues, cysteine and phenylalanine counted. Kept here is only the CDR3 DNA, which spans 42 bases and is read in frame from base 1. A distance of 12 bases separates the germline ends of V and J, which lose 2 bases and 4 bases respectively. The collaborating institutions used their own protocols to collect whole blood in K2EDTA tubes. For TCRbeta analysis, collaborators shipped samples in one of three forms: frozen whole blood, isolated PBMCs, or DNA extracted from either of those sample types. The immunoSEQ Assay, a bias-controlled multiplex PCR, was used to amplify TCRbeta CDR3 regions from genomic DNA. The study's own analysis went as follows. Nucleated cell counts per sample were estimated from amplification of reference gene primers within the assay. Sequence reads were collapsed and filtered to measure the absolute abundance of every unique TCRbeta CDR3 rearrangement. Productive Simpson clonality was computed per sample as the square root of Simpson's diversity index over productive rearrangements. The immuneACCESS repertoire file appears here via TCRdb, limited to in-frame rearrangements. These files lack a portion of the clones; in checked studies, under half of the deficit traces to unresolved V genes, and the cause of the others is not known. For V, J and clone size, that table is used; D and trimming come from the DNA. Present in this sample are 400,000 to 500,000 clones, 80% to 90% of which were seen just once. Almost 1.5% of the sample rests with the top ten.

These data originate in a study of blood T cell repertoires in COVID-19 (dated by TCRdb to 2018 to 2020). With regard to the full study: Samples covering the acute and convalescent phases of COVID-19 were provided by collaborators in the United States, Italy and Spain. The material from the prospective study consisted of cDNA or gDNA derived from T cells, B-cell-depleted T cells, or PBMCs. Where available, HLA class I and class II types were obtained from metadata supplied by the sample provider rather than from assay-based typing. The samples were drawn from two sources: the first 160 participants of the ongoing ImmuneRACE study, and 1,254 subjects contributed by 6 global collaborators. Subjects who had been exposed to COVID-19, were actively infected with it, or had recovered from it provided the deeply sampled blood TCRbeta repertoires that made up the dataset. The repertoires were released in a freely available public database meant as a resource for research on the immune response to SARS-CoV-2. Sample metadata almost always included a de-identified subject ID, COVID-19 status, age in years and sex. Overall study outcomes, separate from this receptor: The quantity of clinical and demographic metadata differed by source and by participant and was supplied without curation.

Recombination connected TRBV5-1 to TRBJ1-2; TRBD1 is a possible D gene, resting on 6 matching bases. The sequenced material came from peripheral blood. This TCR came from a young woman with active or convalescent COVID-19. The CDR3 sequence is CASSLRTESYGYTF. The nucleotide sequence reads as follows: TGCGCCAGCAGCTTACGGACAGAAAGCTATGGCTACACCTTC. With all but the CDR3 taken from the reference TRBV5-1 and TRBJ1-2 genes, the full variable domain is: KAGVTQTPRYLIKTRGQQVTLSCSPISGHRSVSWYQQTPGQGLQFLFEYFSETQRNKGNFPGRFSGRQFSNSRSEMNVSTLELGDSALYLCASSLRTESYGYTFGSGTRLTVV.